Listed below are T cell receptor beta chains from one sample, sequenced in a study of T cells in Graves' hyperthyroidism and ophthalmopathy. TCRdb recomputed calls from the multiplex PCR reads with MiXCR, one row per CDR3 protein. The table lists 200,000 to 250,000 distinct CDR3 sequences, 17% of them singletons. Sample: blood. These receptors were obtained from a man aged 45-65 years with Graves' hyperthyroidism. CDR3s include the opening cysteine and the closing phenylalanine or tryptophan. Each record gives: J gene, D gene, clone size, V gene, CDR3 protein, CDR3 DNA. A D gene is named only where the DNA matches it firmly. A clone size is listed for some rows: how often the clone was seen (once, few, many), or a class if it is expanded.

J: TRBJ2-1
D: TRBD2
size: many
V: TRBV28
CDR3: CASRSGTSGRVFEQFF
DNA: TGTGCCAGCAGATCCGGGACTAGCGGGAGGGTGTTTGAGCAGTTCTTC

J: TRBJ1-1
D: -
size: few
V: TRBV19
CDR3: CASSMRQAPMNTEAFF
DNA: TGTGCCAGTAGTATGAGACAGGCCCCCATGAACACTGAAGCTTTCTTT

J: TRBJ2-7
D: -
size: -
V: TRBV5-1
CDR3: CASSLGGGALYEQYF
DNA: TGCGCCAGCAGCTTGGGTGGCGGAGCCCTTTACGAGCAGTACTTC

J: TRBJ1-1
D: TRBD1
size: -
V: TRBV12-3/TRBV12-4
CDR3: CTSSLVSGQGARTEAFF
DNA: TGTACCAGCAGTTTAGTAAGCGGACAGGGGGCGCGGACTGAAGCTTTCTTT

J: TRBJ2-3
D: -
size: few
V: TRBV12-5
CDR3: CASGLVVGAPDTQYF
DNA: TGTGCTAGTGGTTTGGTAGTGGGGGCCCCAGATACGCAGTATTTT

J: TRBJ2-1
D: -
size: many
V: TRBV27
CDR3: CASSLQSYNEQFF
DNA: TGTGCCAGCAGTTTACAGTCCTACAATGAGCAGTTCTTC

J: TRBJ2-1
D: -
size: many
V: TRBV7-2
CDR3: CASSLVWAGDNEQFF
DNA: TGTGCCAGCAGCTTAGTATGGGCAGGGGACAATGAGCAGTTCTTC

J: TRBJ2-7
D: TRBD2
size: -
V: TRBV20-1
CDR3: CSARAPGTSGGSSYEQYF
DNA: TGCAGTGCTAGAGCTCCCGGGACTAGCGGGGGTAGCTCCTACGAGCAGTACTTC

J: TRBJ2-5
D: -
size: -
V: TRBV24-1
CDR3: CATSDLKWRETQYF
DNA: TGTGCCACCAGTGATTTGAAGTGGAGGGAGACCCAGTACTTC

J: TRBJ2-7
D: -
size: many
V: TRBV20-1
CDR3: CSASVQVSGEQYF
DNA: TGCAGTGCTAGTGTTCAGGTTAGCGGCGAGCAGTACTTC

J: TRBJ1-1
D: -
size: -
V: TRBV2
CDR3: CASRAPWVGTEAFF
DNA: TGTGCCAGCAGGGCCCCCTGGGTTGGCACTGAAGCTTTCTTT

J: TRBJ1-1
D: -
size: -
V: TRBV5-1
CDR3: CASSSAALMGTEAFF
DNA: TGCGCCAGCAGCTCAGCAGCCCTAATGGGGACTGAAGCTTTCTTT

J: TRBJ2-2
D: -
size: many
V: TRBV7-3
CDR3: CASSLGIAGTGELFF
DNA: TGTGCCAGCAGCTTGGGAATAGCAGGGACCGGGGAGCTGTTTTTT

J: TRBJ1-3
D: -
size: few
V: TRBV28
CDR3: CASSPDRGNTIYF
DNA: TGTGCCAGCAGTCCAGACAGAGGAAACACCATATATTTT